A single sample gave rise to the 9 T cell receptor beta chains below, sequenced in a study of vaccination effects on CD4 cells after COVID-19. Profiled with immunoSEQ multiplex PCR; TCRdb holds only in-frame clones, not every one. The sample lists tens of thousands of clones; about four fifths were seen once. Which antigens these TCRs recognize remains unknown. CD4+ T cells specific for antigen were expanded with viral peptide pools by the ViraFEST assay before sequencing. Subsequent to 10 days of culture, CD4+ T cells were isolated. It was two doses of either the BNT162b2 or mRNA-1273 vaccine that participants received. The starting material was CD4+ T cells from PBMCs cultured with HCoV-OC43 spike peptides, obtained after COVID-19 vaccination. As to subset: HCoV-OC43 spike overlapping peptide pool stimulation. These receptor sequences come from a human donor who received a COVID-19 vaccine.

V is TRBV21-1 and J is TRBJ2-7. TRBV21-1 has pseudogene status. The CDR3 runs to 17 residues. The CDR3 loop reads CASIRVASAHLGYEQYF. The CDR3 bases are TGTGCCAGCATCCGCGTGGCGTCGGCCCATTTGGGCTACGAGCAGTACTTC.

V is TRBV6-6 and J is TRBJ2-1, with D possibly being TRBD1 (6 bases). The germline gives CDR1 MNHNY, CDR2 SVGAGI (reference sequence). The V end lost 6 bases, the J end lost 2 bases, and 14 bases lay between the germline ends. There are 15 residues in the CDR3. CDR3 sequence (DNA): TGTGCCAGCAGCCGGCCCGGGACACCCTACAATGAGCAGTTCTTC. Amino acids: CASSRPGTPYNEQFF.

The chain links TRBV10-3 to TRBJ2-7, with TRBD2 identical over 10 bases. Germline V gene lookup returns CDR1 ENHRY and CDR2 SYGVKD. V shed 0 bases and J 4 bases; nucleotides not matched to a gene: 6. The CDR3 consists of 16 residues. The DNA for the CDR3 is TGTGCCATCAGTGAGTCCTTAGCGGGAGGTGCTTACGAGCAGTACTTC. Translated: CAISESLAGGAYEQYF.

The V call is TRBV10-3, the J call TRBJ2-3; 8 bases match TRBD2. CDR3 size: 15 residues. The germline CDR1 and CDR2 sequences are ENHRY and SYGVKD. V dropped 4 bases and J dropped 3; count of bases not matched to a gene: 6. The CDR3 region is CAISGAGVKTDTQYF. DNA of the CDR3: TGTGCCATCAGTGGAGCGGGAGTTAAAACAGATACGCAGTATTTT.

The chain employs TRBV5-1 and TRBJ1-6; TRBD1 matches 9 bases. The CDR3 has 17 amino acids. Trimming took 0 bases from V and 14 from J; bases not matched to a gene: 15. The germline CDR1 and CDR2 sequences are SGHRS and YFSETQ. CDR3 bases: TGCGCCAGCAGCTTGGGGTCCGGGACAGGGTTATCTTCGGCCCTCCACTTT. This translates into CASSLGSGTGLSSALHF.

The chain employs TRBV23-1 and TRBJ1-5; 8 positions match TRBD1. TRBV23-1 is an ORF, with its function uncertain. The CDR3 consists of 16 residues. Trimming took 2 bases from V and 6 from J; bases not matched to a gene: 9. DNA of the CDR3: TGCGCCAGCAGTCAACCCGGACAGGGCATCGGTCAGCCCCAGCATTTT. It encodes CASSQPGQGIGQPQHF.

The J gene is TRBJ2-7, the V gene TRBV7-2; 13 bases are a match to TRBD2. CDR1 and CDR2 (germline): SGHTA, FQGNSA. The CDR3 has 15 amino acids. V gave up 4 bases and J gave up 4 bases; unmatched junction bases: 4. The CDR3 sequence: CASSSGTSGTYEQYF. Here the CDR3 DNA reads TGTGCCAGCAGCTCCGGGACTAGCGGGACTTACGAGCAGTACTTC.

The rearrangement joins TRBV6-1 to TRBJ1-2, with D maybe TRBD1 (5 bases). V shed 3 bases and J shed 4 bases, with 12 bases lying between them. The germline gives CDR1 MNHNS, CDR2 SASEGT. The CDR3 runs 14 residues. The CDR3 loop is CASSDVQGLYGYTF. The CDR3 nucleotides are TGTGCCAGCAGTGACGTCCAGGGACTCTATGGCTACACCTTC.

The chain couples TRBV30 to TRBJ1-5; D may be TRBD1 (5 bases). The V gene lost 1 base and the J gene lost 5 bases, with 9 bases spanning the gap. The CDR3 length is 13 residues. CDR1 is GTSNPN and CDR2 is SVGIG in the germline V gene (reference sequence). CDR3 nucleotides: TGTGCCTGGAGTGGAGGGGAAGATCAGCCCCAGCATTTT. It yields the protein CAWSGGEDQPQHF.